These T cell receptor beta chains were read from a single sample in a study of cytomegalovirus exposure and HLA in healthy donors. Assay used: immunoSEQ multiplex PCR; TCRdb lists only in-frame clones, some missing. The sample holds fewer than 200,000 clones, around 81% seen once. Sequencing was done on a sample of PBMCs. The receptors come from a woman between 18 and 29 years old in good health and CMV-seropositive. CDR3s include the opening cysteine and the closing phenylalanine or tryptophan. Fields, in order: J gene, V gene, D gene, clone size, CDR3 protein, CDR3 DNA. D genes are given only for firm matches. The size entry is marked missing in some rows and otherwise reads once, few, many or a size class.

>TRBJ1-6|TRBV28|NA|NA
CASSPLFSPLHF
TGTGCCAGCAGTCCCCTTTTTTCACCCCTCCACTTT
>TRBJ2-7|TRBV10-3|TRBD1|NA
CAISKIDREPSYEQYF
TGTGCCATCAGCAAGATTGACAGGGAACCCTCCTACGAGCAGTACTTC
>TRBJ2-5|TRBV7-6|NA|NA
CASSFPEFGKTQYF
TGTGCCAGCAGCTTCCCCGAGTTCGGGAAGACCCAGTACTTC
>TRBJ2-2|TRBV27|NA|NA
CASSPSGIAGYTGELFF
TGTGCCAGCAGTCCCTCCGGCATAGCAGGGTATACCGGGGAGCTGTTTTTT
>TRBJ2-3|TRBV7-2|TRBD2|NA
CASSLGGGGAYRNTQYF
TGTGCCAGCAGCTTAGGAGGCGGGGGGGCTTATAGAAATACGCAGTATTTT
>TRBJ1-5|TRBV2|NA|once
CASSAYRDNQPQHF
TGTGCCAGCAGTGCGTACAGGGATAATCAGCCCCAGCATTTT
>TRBJ1-5|TRBV2|TRBD1|NA
CASRDRGYQPQHF
TGTGCCAGCAGGGACAGGGGATATCAGCCCCAGCATTTT
>TRBJ2-3|TRBV28|TRBD2|NA
CASAPTSSTDTQYF
TGTGCCAGCGCCCCGACTAGCAGCACAGATACGCAGTATTTT
>TRBJ1-2|TRBV9|NA|NA
CASSARGWAANYGYTF
TGTGCCAGCAGCGCTCGAGGGTGGGCCGCTAACTATGGCTACACCTTC
>TRBJ2-7|TRBV2|TRBD1|NA
CASVWDSSYEQYF
TGTGCCAGCGTGTGGGACAGCTCCTACGAGCAGTACTTC
>TRBJ2-3|TRBV9|NA|NA
CASSVVKGNTDTQYF
TGTGCCAGCAGCGTAGTTAAGGGGAACACAGATACGCAGTATTTT
>TRBJ1-6|TRBV7-9|NA|NA
CASSFTTDNSPLHF
TGTGCCAGCAGCTTCACCACAGATAATTCACCCCTCCACTTT
>TRBJ2-7|TRBV25-1|NA|once
CASSEQASPAYEQYF
TGTGCCAGCAGTGAACAGGCTAGCCCTGCCTACGAGCAGTACTTC
>TRBJ2-3|TRBV19|NA|NA
CASSIRAPSAGDTQYF
TGTGCCAGTAGTATTAGGGCCCCGTCGGCGGGAGATACGCAGTATTTT
>TRBJ2-6|TRBV18|TRBD1|NA
CASSPRSGGSGANVLTF
TGTGCCAGCTCACCACGGTCAGGGGGCTCTGGGGCCAACGTCCTGACTTTC
>TRBJ1-3|TRBV30|NA|NA
CAWSSGTGNTIYF
TGTGCCTGGAGTTCAGGGACTGGAAACACCATATATTTT
>TRBJ1-3|TRBV7-9|TRBD1|NA
CASSMDRNTGNTIYF
TGTGCCAGCAGCATGGACAGGAATACTGGAAACACCATATATTTT
>TRBJ2-3|TRBV9|TRBD2|NA
CASSAGLAGAWSDTQYF
TGTGCCAGCAGCGCGGGACTAGCGGGGGCGTGGTCAGATACGCAGTATTTT
>TRBJ2-7|TRBV2|TRBD1|NA
CASTTGYSYEQYF
TGTGCCAGCACGACAGGGTACTCCTACGAGCAGTACTTC
>TRBJ1-3|TRBV7-9|NA|NA
CASSLQASSGNTIYF
TGTGCCAGCAGCTTACAGGCCTCCTCTGGAAACACCATATATTTT
>TRBJ2-5|TRBV4-2|NA|NA
CASSQDVYQETQYF
TGTGCCAGCAGCCAAGATGTATACCAAGAGACCCAGTACTTC
>TRBJ2-3|TRBV5-1|NA|NA
CASSLGGGFPLTDTQYF
TGCGCCAGCAGCTTGGGTGGGGGGTTTCCTCTCACAGATACGCAGTATTTT
>TRBJ1-2|TRBV19|TRBD1|NA
CASSIGWRDRNYGYTF
TGTGCCAGTAGTATAGGGTGGCGGGACAGAAACTATGGCTACACCTTC
>TRBJ2-7|TRBV18|TRBD2|NA
CASSRPSGDYEQYF
TGTGCCAGCTCACGACCTAGCGGCGATTACGAGCAGTACTTC
>TRBJ1-1|TRBV9|NA|NA
CASSVDSGIGTEAFF
TGTGCCAGCAGCGTAGACTCAGGGATCGGGACTGAAGCTTTCTTT
>TRBJ2-3|TRBV12-5|TRBD1|NA
CANTPGQGSSDTQYF
TGTGCCAATACCCCGGGACAGGGGAGTTCAGATACGCAGTATTTT
>TRBJ1-1|TRBV7-8|TRBD1|NA
CASSLGQLNTEAFF
TGTGCCAGCAGCTTGGGACAGCTGAACACTGAAGCTTTCTTT
>TRBJ1-1|TRBV6-1|TRBD1|NA
CASSISQGRFTEAFF
TGTGCCAGCAGCATATCACAGGGGCGGTTTACTGAAGCTTTCTTT
>TRBJ1-4|TRBV11-2|NA|NA
CASSLWAGDEKLFF
TGTGCCAGCAGCTTGTGGGCAGGGGATGAAAAACTGTTTTTT
>TRBJ2-7|TRBV5-6|NA|NA
CASSGSSYSYEQYF
TGTGCCAGCAGTGGCTCCAGTTACTCCTACGAGCAGTACTTC
>TRBJ1-6|TRBV28|NA|NA
CASSNRAISYNSPLHF
TGTGCCAGCAGTAACAGGGCTATCTCCTATAATTCACCCCTCCACTTT
>TRBJ2-1|TRBV4-2|TRBD2|NA
CASSQDLGGGRLNEQFF
TGTGCCAGCAGCCAAGACCTTGGCGGGGGGCGTTTGAATGAGCAGTTCTTC
>TRBJ1-1|TRBV27|NA|NA
CASRYTTVNTEAFF
TGTGCCAGCAGATATACAACAGTGAACACTGAAGCTTTCTTT